This passage covers 11 T cell receptor beta chains from one sample sequenced in a study of T-cell reconstitution after alpha-beta-depleted transplantation in children (dated by TCRdb to between 2015 and 2016). Library construction relied on PCR. Sequencing was carried out with an Illumina HiSeq 2500. TCR library preparation used molecular barcoding, with unique molecular identifiers applied to normalize quantification of the TCRbeta repertoire. The public reads were reanalyzed by TCRdb: fastp trimming at Q25, MiXCR alignment, in-frame beta chains only. Entries are consolidated by CDR3 protein sequence, retaining the most common genes and DNA. Recorded for this sample are some 80,000 distinct CDR3 sequences; around a sixth of them occurred a single time. Less than 60% of the sample is held by the ten biggest clonotypes. The sample's treatment or condition, from its label and the paper: allogeneic hematopoietic cell transplantation with graft depleted of TCRalphabeta T cells and CD19 B cells.

The sequencing here drew on PBMCs, mostly from graft donor cells, taken 360 days after TCRalphabeta/CD19-depleted stem cell transplant. The source of these receptors is a male patient between 2 and 9 years old who had a stem cell transplant for acute lymphoblastic leukemia, so the T cells may come from the graft donor.

This clonotype was observed at least ten times. The chain recombines TRBV7-2 with TRBJ1-1; D is unclear. Germline CDR1 is SGHTA and CDR2 is FQGNSA. This CDR3 has 12 residues. V was shortened by 3 bases and J by 6 bases, with 8 bases between the two germline ends. CDR3 loop: CASSFFWSEAFF. The CDR3 DNA sequence: TGTGCCAGCAGCTTTTTTTGGTCTGAAGCTTTCTTT. The whole variable domain, remainder taken from reference TRBV7-2 and TRBJ1-1, is GAGVSQSPSNKVTEKGKDVELRCDPISGHTALYWYRQSLGQGLEFLIYFQGNSAPDKSGLPSDRFSAERTGGSVSTLTIQRTQQEDSAVYLCASSFFWSEAFFGQGTRLTVV.

The chain combines TRBV10-3 with TRBJ2-3; 8 nucleotides match TRBD2. V dropped 8 bases and J dropped 5; count of bases not matched to a gene: 6. The CDR3 is 13 amino acids. Germline CDR1 is ENHRY and CDR2 is SYGVKD. In nucleotides, the CDR3 is TGTGCCATCTCGGAGCGGGAGAAAGATACGCAGTATTTT. This codes for CAISEREKDTQYF.

In its sample, this clonotype was seen once. The chain combines TRBV12-3 or TRBV12-4 with TRBJ2-1; D possibly matches TRBD1 or TRBD2 (5 bases each). This CDR3 has 13 residues. Between the trimmed V and J ends, which lost 8 bases and 6 bases, there was a span of 14 bases. CDR3 protein: CASRGSGRNEQFF. The CDR3 bases are TGTGCCAGCCGGGGTTCAGGGCGCAATGAGCAGTTCTTC.

The chain combines TRBV5-1 with TRBJ2-7, with 8 bases aligning to TRBD1. Germline CDR1 reads SGHRS; CDR2 reads YFSETQ. V gave up 4 bases and J gave up 6 bases; unmatched junction bases: 12. There are 15 residues in the CDR3. CDR3 coding DNA: TGCGCCAGCAGCCCCCCCACCGGGACAGGAGGCGAGCAGTACTTC. This gives the protein CASSPPTGTGGEQYF.

The chain employs TRBV6-5 and TRBJ2-1; 11 bases fit TRBD1. The CDR3 has 15 residues. V dropped 8 bases and J dropped 4; count of bases not matched to a gene: 7. Germline CDR1 reads MNHEY; CDR2 reads SVGAGI. CDR3: CASVTRDRGYNEQFF. DNA of the CDR3: TGTGCCAGCGTTACTCGGGACAGGGGGTACAATGAGCAGTTCTTC.

This clonotype was counted between two and nine times. V gene TRBV5-1 combines with J gene TRBJ2-2, with D tentatively TRBD2 (5 bases). The ends were cut back, 4 bases at V and 4 bases at J, with 11 bases in the middle. This CDR3 contains 14 residues. CDR1 and CDR2 (germline): SGHRS, YFSETQ. CDR3 residues: CASSLRASTGELFF. Here the CDR3 DNA reads TGCGCCAGCAGCCTGAGGGCGAGCACCGGGGAGCTGTTTTTT.

This clonotype was observed a few times. The chain employs TRBV2 and TRBJ2-2; possibly TRBD2 for D (7 bases). In germline, CDR1 is SNHLY, CDR2 FYNNEI. This CDR3 has 14 amino acids. V shed 6 bases and J shed 9 bases, with 17 bases lying between them. The CDR3 reads CASSLRGAQRELFF. The CDR3 coding sequence is TGTGCCAGCAGCCTACGGGGGGCGCAAAGGGAGCTGTTTTTT.

This clonotype was recorded only once. V usage is TRBV7-8 and J usage is TRBJ2-3, with 10 nucleotides matching TRBD2. This CDR3 is built from 16 residues. Trimming cost V 5 bases and J 2 bases; bases outside gene matches: 7. Germline V gives CDR1 SGHVS, CDR2 FQNEAQ. The CDR3 spells CASSTRLAGSTDTQYF. CDR3 bases: TGTGCCAGCAGCACGAGACTAGCGGGTTCCACAGATACGCAGTATTTT.

This clonotype has ten or more counts. CDR3 loop: CSADGQGDVPQHF. CDR3 DNA sequence: TGCAGTGCTGATGGACAGGGAGACGTGCCCCAGCATTTT. V gene TRBV20-1 combines with J gene TRBJ1-5, with TRBD1 matching over 8 bases. Germline V gene sequence: CDR1 DFQATT, CDR2 SNEGSKA (reference sequence). J was trimmed by 9 bases and V by 5 bases; bases with no gene match: 9. This CDR3 has 13 residues.

This clonotype has just a few counts. The chain combines TRBV5-1 with TRBJ2-6; 9 bases map to TRBD1. CDR1 and CDR2 (germline): SGHRS, YFSETQ. V was clipped by 0 bases and J by 3 bases; unmatched bases: 7. CDR3 size: 18 residues. The CDR3 DNA sequence: TGCGCCAGCAGCTTGGCCGGGACAGGGTTGGGTGGGGCCAACGTCCTGACTTTC. This sequence encodes CASSLAGTGLGGANVLTF.

The chain joins TRBV10-3 to TRBJ2-1, with 7 bases that match TRBD2. This CDR3 region has 20 residues. The V gene end was trimmed by 4 bases and the J gene end by 4 bases; junction bases not matched to a gene: 22. CDR1 ENHRY and CDR2 SYGVKD come from the germline V gene. The CDR3 here is CAISVLEKFPGLSFYNEQFF. The CDR3 nucleotides are TGTGCCATCAGTGTTCTGGAGAAATTCCCGGGACTAAGTTTTTACAATGAGCAGTTCTTC.